The 4 T cell receptor beta chains below were found in one sample sequenced in a study of long-term antiretroviral therapy in people with HIV (dated by TCRdb to 2021 to 2024). The immunoSEQ hsTCRB v3.0 assay was used at survey level resolution to sequence the TRB variable region. In TCRdb, the immuneACCESS table is reduced to in-frame sequences with V and J assigned. These tables do not hold every clone; where another copy was compared, an unresolved V gene accounts for under half, and the others remain unexplained. The sample includes tens of thousands of clones, with around 80% observed a single time. The ten most abundant clones make up about 19% of the sample. This specimen consisted of unsorted PBMCs, obtained 0.1 years before starting antiretroviral therapy. The receptors were sampled from a young man with HIV.

The V call is TRBV7-8, the J call TRBJ1-5; 8 bases align to TRBD1. Germline V gene sequence: CDR1 SGHVS, CDR2 FQNEAQ. The CDR3 runs 15 residues. Losses at the gene ends were 5 bases for V and 2 bases for J; bases not matched to a gene: 5. The CDR3 DNA follows: TGTGCCAGCAGCCAAGGACAGGGTGGCAATCAGCCCCAGCATTTT. Its translation: CASSQGQGGNQPQHF.

The CDR3 DNA follows: TGCAGCGTTCGGTTCCGGTATAGCAATCAGCCCCAGCATTTT. Protein product: CSVRFRYSNQPQHF. The genes are TRBV29-1 and TRBJ1-5, with D unclear. The CDR3 is 14 amino acids. Germline assignment: CDR1 SQVTM and CDR2 ANQGSEA. The germline V and J ends were trimmed by 5 bases and 0 bases, with 11 bases remaining between them.

The rearrangement links TRBV7-9 to TRBJ1-4; D is possibly TRBD1 (5 bases). This CDR3 has 16 amino acids. Trimming removed 0 bases at V and 3 bases at J, with 11 bases between. Germline V gives CDR1 SEHNR, CDR2 FQNEAQ (reference sequence). DNA of the CDR3: TGTGCCAGCAGCTTAGCGGTGGGGGGGGCTAATGAAAAACTGTTTTTT. It translates to CASSLAVGGANEKLFF.

The chain has TRBV21-1 and TRBJ1-2. TRBV21-1 is shown as a pseudogene. The CDR3 loop spans 14 amino acids. The chain's CDR3 is CASSQRRRSGGYTF. For the CDR3, the DNA is TGTGCCAGCAGCCAGAGGAGGCGGAGTGGTGGCTACACCTTC.